Below, one T cell receptor beta chain is given with its context. The antigen is not known. Vbeta (60) and Jbeta (13) primers were used in the PCR. Sequenced by immunoSEQ multiplex PCR; TCRdb stores in-frame clones only, minus some. The sample gives about 98,000 clones, 70% of which show up once; less than 2.5% is in the top ten. The sample originates from a study of cytomegalovirus exposure and HLA in healthy donors. General observations from the study: In vitro, a few CMV-associated chains proved specific for CMV antigens. Per a later analysis, HLA-associated TCR beta chains showed more clonal expansion than other, equally common TCR beta chains. Reportedly, fewer N-insertions than the 666-donor mean appeared in an Asian-associated ancestry cluster in a later analysis. Apparent HLA restriction characterized most CMV-associated TCR beta chains in a later analysis.

CDR3 length: 16 amino acids. Trimming removed 0 bases at V and 5 bases at J, with 17 bases between. Germline assignment: CDR1 LGHNA and CDR2 YSLEER. The sample consisted of PBMCs. The V gene is TRBV4-3, the J gene TRBJ2-7; unclear D gene. This TCR was recovered from a man aged 45 to 65 in good health and CMV-seronegative. The CDR3 region has the DNA TGCGCCAGCAGCCAAGATCGGCCAGCCCTAGGTCACGAGCAGTACTTC. This codes for CASSQDRPALGHEQYF.